The 18 T cell receptor beta chains given below trace back to one sample, sequenced in a study of CD8+CD57+ T cells in acquired aplastic anemia. Profiles of TCR beta VDJ and CDR3 were generated from a genomic DNA template. TCRdb itself ran the reads through MiXCR, one entry per CDR3 protein. The sample lists about 200,000 distinct CDR3 sequences, about 37% occurring once. The sequenced sample consisted of sorted CD4+, CD8+, or CD8+CD57+ T cells (not recorded which) from PBMCs. Receptors originate from a human donor in good health, serving as a control.

The rearrangement uses TRBV2 and TRBJ1-4; unclear D gene. Trimming cost V 6 bases and J 3 bases, with 14 bases left between them. CDR1 is SNHLY, CDR2 FYNNEI, per germline. The CDR3 has 15 amino acids. This CDR3 is CASRRSWGANEKLFF. CDR3 coding DNA: TGTGCCAGCAGGCGGTCTTGGGGAGCTAATGAAAAACTGTTTTTT.

As for this clonotype: Compared with germline, one end of the junction differs, possibly owing to a read error. This chain connects TRBV25-1 to TRBJ2-7; 10 bases match TRBD2. CDR3 length: 14 residues. Germline CDR1 is MGHDK and CDR2 is SYGVNS. The chain's CDR3 is CASSGTSGAYGQYF. In DNA, the CDR3 is TGTGCCAGCAGTGGGACTAGCGGAGCCTACGGGCAGTACTTC.

This clonotype was seen repeatedly, ten times or more. The chain employs TRBV11-1 and TRBJ2-3; D call uncertain. V shed 2 bases and J shed 4 bases, with 16 bases lying between them. This CDR3 contains 16 residues. Germline V gene lookup returns CDR1 SGHAT and CDR2 FQDESV (reference sequence). In DNA, the CDR3 is TGTGCCAGCAGCTTAAATAATCGGGTAGATCCAGATACGCAGTATTTT. Its translation: CASSLNNRVDPDTQYF.

The chain couples TRBV2 to TRBJ1-5, with 9 bases aligning to TRBD1. With 9 bases clipped from V and 4 bases from J, the junction kept 7 bases outside the gene matches. This CDR3 has 14 amino acids. Per germline, CDR1 SNHLY and CDR2 FYNNEI. CDR3 bases: TGTGCCAGGGGACAGGGTCCTAGGAATCAGCCCCAGCATTTT. Translation: CARGQGPRNQPQHF.

This clonotype was seen repeatedly, ten times or more. This chain connects TRBV6-4 to TRBJ1-1; D possibly corresponds to TRBD1 (5 bases). Trimming cost V 9 bases and J 1 base, with 15 bases left between them. Germline loops: CDR1 MRHNA, CDR2 SNTAGT. This CDR3 is 14 amino acids long. The CDR3, as DNA: TGTGCCAGGTATAGCAGGGAAAGGAACACTGAAGCTTTCTTT. Translation gives CARYSRERNTEAFF.

CDR3 bases: TGTGCCAGCAGAATAGTAACAGGAGACTCACCCCTCCACTTT. This translates into CASRIVTGDSPLHF. The V and J genes are TRBV27 and TRBJ1-6, with a possible D match to TRBD1 (5 bases). The V end was cut by 6 bases, the J end by 10 bases, with 16 bases between. The CDR3 extends over 14 amino acids. The germline CDR1 and CDR2 sequences are MNHEY and SMNVEV (reference sequence).

This chain links TRBV2 with TRBJ1-3, with 9 bases fitting TRBD1. J gave up 0 bases and V 5 bases, and 8 bases lay outside the gene matches. CDR1 and CDR2 (germline): SNHLY, FYNNEI. There are 17 residues in the CDR3. The CDR3 is CASSPRTGVFSGNTIYF. In DNA, the CDR3 is TGTGCCAGCAGTCCAAGGACAGGGGTGTTCTCTGGAAACACCATATATTTT.

The V and J genes are TRBV24-1 and TRBJ1-1; possibly TRBD1 for D (6 bases). This CDR3 comprises 14 residues. The germline V and J ends were trimmed by 5 bases and 7 bases, with 16 bases remaining between them. The V gene's germline CDR1 is KGHDR and CDR2 SFDVKD. The CDR3 reads CATSAAGEPSEAFF. The CDR3, as DNA: TGTGCCACCAGTGCCGCAGGGGAACCTAGTGAAGCTTTCTTT.

This clonotype occurred a few times. The chain joins TRBV7-2 to TRBJ2-4; D gene uncertain. V lost 7 bases to trimming and J lost 6 bases, with 7 bases between them. The CDR3 totals 11 residues. Germline V gene sequence: CDR1 SGHTA, CDR2 FQGNSA. In DNA, the CDR3 is TGTGCCAGCACCTCGGGAAACATTCAGTACTTC. It specifies CASTSGNIQYF.

The chain couples TRBV11-2 to TRBJ2-2; 7 positions match TRBD1. Germline V gene lookup returns CDR1 SGHAT and CDR2 FQNNGV. The CDR3 has 16 amino acids. Trimming at V came to 4 bases and at J to 0 bases, leaving 5 bases not matched to a gene. The DNA for the CDR3 is TGTGCCAGCAGCTCGTACGGGACAGCGAACACCGGGGAGCTGTTTTTT. Its protein product is CASSSYGTANTGELFF.

This clonotype has only a few counts. The chain couples TRBV6-5 to TRBJ1-2; D unresolved. There are 14 residues in the CDR3. The V end was cut by 0 bases, the J end by 11 bases, with 16 bases between. CDR1 is MNHEY and CDR2 is SVGAGI in the germline V gene. CDR3 coding DNA: TGTGCCAGCAGTTACTCGCTAACGTCCTTACAGTACACCTTC. Protein: CASSYSLTSLQYTF.

The rearrangement joins TRBV10-3 to TRBJ2-5; D is undetermined. Between the trimmed V and J ends, which lost 4 bases and 0 bases, there was a span of 9 bases. Germline values: CDR1 ENHRY, CDR2 SYGVKD. This CDR3 comprises 14 residues. For the CDR3, the DNA is TGTGCCATCAGTGGTACAGAGAACCAAGAGACCCAGTACTTC. This encodes CAISGTENQETQYF.

The chain uses TRBV19 and TRBJ2-7, with a tentative D call TRBD1 (6 bases). Germline V gene lookup returns CDR1 LNHDA and CDR2 SQIVND (reference sequence). V dropped 5 bases and J dropped 4 bases, with 18 bases sitting between them. This CDR3 is 15 amino acids long. CDR3 region: CASSWSTGFEYEQYF. The CDR3 DNA reads as TGTGCCAGTAGTTGGTCGACAGGTTTCGAATACGAGCAGTACTTC. The full variable domain, completed using reference TRBV19 and TRBJ2-7, is DGGITQSPKYLFRKEGQNVTLSCEQNLNHDAMYWYRQDPGQGLRLIYYSQIVNDFQKGDIAEGYSVSREKKESFPLTVTSAQKNPTAFYLCASSWSTGFEYEQYFGPGTRLTVT.

This clonotype was detected many times. The DNA for the CDR3 is TGTGCCAGCAGTGTGGGGGATACGCAGTATTTT. Residues: CASSVGDTQYF. This chain links TRBV2 with TRBJ2-3, with no clear D. The CDR3 is 11 amino acids. Germline-derived CDR1 and CDR2 are SNHLY and FYNNEI. Trimming cost V 4 bases and J 6 bases, with 5 bases left between them.

The chain uses TRBV12-3 or TRBV12-4 and TRBJ2-5; TRBD1 is a possible D gene (6 bases). V shed 6 bases and J shed 0 bases, with 8 bases lying between them. This CDR3 has 13 amino acids. This CDR3 reads CASSRDNQETQYF. The CDR3 coding sequence is TGTGCCAGCAGCAGGGACAACCAAGAGACCCAGTACTTC.

This clonotype was counted a few times. Germline and junction disagree at one end, which may indicate a read error. The J gene is TRBJ2-1, the V gene TRBV18; D possibly uses TRBD1 or TRBD2 (5 bases each). This CDR3 has 15 amino acids. Per the germline V gene, CDR1 is KGHSH and CDR2 is LQKENI. CDR3 DNA sequence: TGCGCCAGCTCACCAAGGCGGGCAGGGTACAATGAGCAGTTCTTC. This sequence encodes CASSPRRAGYNEQFF.

The chain uses TRBV20-1 and TRBJ2-1; TRBD2 aligns across 11 bases. The V gene's germline CDR1 is DFQATT and CDR2 SNEGSKA (reference sequence). There are 15 residues in the CDR3. With 5 bases clipped from V and 7 bases from J, the junction kept 10 bases outside the gene matches. The CDR3 is CSADPPRLAGNEQFF. The CDR3 nucleotides are TGCAGTGCTGACCCCCCCCGACTAGCGGGGAATGAGCAGTTCTTC.

This clonotype appeared many times. V usage is TRBV9 and J usage is TRBJ1-1, with 11 bases lining up with TRBD1. CDR1 and CDR2 from the germline V gene are SGDLS and YYNGEE. Trimming removed 4 bases from V and 1 base from J; junction bases left unmatched: 6. This CDR3 contains 16 residues. CDR3: CASSPRDRGTNTEAFF. The CDR3 nucleotides are TGTGCCAGCAGCCCGCGGGACAGGGGGACGAACACTGAAGCTTTCTTT.